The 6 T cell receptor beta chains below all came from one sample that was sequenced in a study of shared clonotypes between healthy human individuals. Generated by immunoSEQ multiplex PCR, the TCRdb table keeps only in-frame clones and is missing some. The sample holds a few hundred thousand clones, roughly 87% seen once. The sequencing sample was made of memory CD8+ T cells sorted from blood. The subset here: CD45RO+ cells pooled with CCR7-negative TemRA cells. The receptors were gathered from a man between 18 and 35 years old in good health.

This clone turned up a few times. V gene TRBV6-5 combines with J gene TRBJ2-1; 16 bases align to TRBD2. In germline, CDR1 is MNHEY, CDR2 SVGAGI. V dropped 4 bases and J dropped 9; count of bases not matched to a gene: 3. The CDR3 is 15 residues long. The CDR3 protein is CASSSGTSGRGEQFF. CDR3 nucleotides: TGTGCCAGCAGTTCCGGGACTAGCGGGAGGGGTGAGCAGTTCTTC.

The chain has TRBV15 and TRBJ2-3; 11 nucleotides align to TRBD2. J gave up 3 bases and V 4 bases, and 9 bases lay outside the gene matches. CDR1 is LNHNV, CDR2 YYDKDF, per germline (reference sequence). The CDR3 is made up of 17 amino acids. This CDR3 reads CATSTYLAGGRTDTQYF. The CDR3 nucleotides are TGTGCCACCAGCACCTACTTAGCGGGAGGGCGGACAGATACGCAGTATTTT.

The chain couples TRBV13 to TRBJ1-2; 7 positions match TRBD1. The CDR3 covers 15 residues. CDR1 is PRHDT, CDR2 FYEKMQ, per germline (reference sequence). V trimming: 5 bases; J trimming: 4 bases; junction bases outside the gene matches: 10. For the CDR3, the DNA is TGTGCCAGCAGCACTTTATCGGACAGGATCTATGGCTACACCTTC. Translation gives CASSTLSDRIYGYTF. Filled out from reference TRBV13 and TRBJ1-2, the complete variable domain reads AAGVIQSPRHLIKEKRETATLKCYPIPRHDTVYWYQQGPGQDPQFLISFYEKMQSDKGSIPDRFSAQQFSDYHSELNMSSLELGDSALYFCASSTLSDRIYGYTFGSGTRLTVV.

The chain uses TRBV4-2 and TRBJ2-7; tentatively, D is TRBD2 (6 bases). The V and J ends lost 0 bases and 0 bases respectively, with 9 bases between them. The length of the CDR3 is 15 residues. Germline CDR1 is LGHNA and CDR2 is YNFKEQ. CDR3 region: CASSQEVGGSYEQYF. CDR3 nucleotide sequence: TGTGCCAGCAGCCAAGAGGTCGGGGGCTCCTACGAGCAGTACTTC.

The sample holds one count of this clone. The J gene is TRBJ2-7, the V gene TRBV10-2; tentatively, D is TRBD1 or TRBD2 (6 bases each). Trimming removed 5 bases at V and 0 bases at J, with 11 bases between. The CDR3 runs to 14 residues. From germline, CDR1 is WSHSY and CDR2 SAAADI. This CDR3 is CASSFRGPSYEQYF. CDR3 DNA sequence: TGCGCCAGCAGTTTCCGGGGGCCCTCCTACGAGCAGTACTTC.

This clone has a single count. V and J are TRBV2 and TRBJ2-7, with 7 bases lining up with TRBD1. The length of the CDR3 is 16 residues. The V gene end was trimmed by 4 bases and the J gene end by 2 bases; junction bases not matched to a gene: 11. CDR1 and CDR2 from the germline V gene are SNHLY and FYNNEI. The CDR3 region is CASSGSDRDSTYEQYF. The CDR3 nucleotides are TGTGCCAGCAGTGGATCAGACAGGGATTCTACCTACGAGCAGTACTTC.